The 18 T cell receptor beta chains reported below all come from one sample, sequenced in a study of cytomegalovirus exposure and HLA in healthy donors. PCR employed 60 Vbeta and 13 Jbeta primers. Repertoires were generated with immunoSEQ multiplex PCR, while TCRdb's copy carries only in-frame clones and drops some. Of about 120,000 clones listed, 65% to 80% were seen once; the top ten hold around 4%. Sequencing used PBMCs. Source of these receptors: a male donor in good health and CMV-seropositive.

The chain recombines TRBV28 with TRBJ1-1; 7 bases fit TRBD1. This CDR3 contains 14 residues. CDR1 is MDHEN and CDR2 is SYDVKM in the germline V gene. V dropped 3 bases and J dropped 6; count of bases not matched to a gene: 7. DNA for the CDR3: TGTGCCAGCAGTTTGGTAGGGGGCGCCCCTGAAGCTTTCTTT. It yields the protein CASSLVGGAPEAFF.

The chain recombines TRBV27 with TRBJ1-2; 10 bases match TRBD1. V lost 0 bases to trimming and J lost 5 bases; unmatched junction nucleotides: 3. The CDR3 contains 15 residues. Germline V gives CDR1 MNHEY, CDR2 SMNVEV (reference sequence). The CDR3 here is CASSLSWTGGYGYTF. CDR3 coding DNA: TGTGCCAGCAGTTTATCGTGGACAGGGGGGTATGGCTACACCTTC.

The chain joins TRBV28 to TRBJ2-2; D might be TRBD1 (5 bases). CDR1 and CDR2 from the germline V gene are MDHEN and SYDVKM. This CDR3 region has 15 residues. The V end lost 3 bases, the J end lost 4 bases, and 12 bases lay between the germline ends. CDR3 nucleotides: TGTGCCAGCAGTTTGCAAGGGGTCGGCACCGGGGAGCTGTTTTTT. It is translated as CASSLQGVGTGELFF.

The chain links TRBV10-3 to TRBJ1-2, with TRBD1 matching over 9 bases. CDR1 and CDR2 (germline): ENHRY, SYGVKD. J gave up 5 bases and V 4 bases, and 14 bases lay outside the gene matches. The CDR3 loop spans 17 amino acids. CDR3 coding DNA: TGTGCCATCAGTGTTGACCCGACAGGGGGTCTTCTATATGGCTACACCTTC. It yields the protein CAISVDPTGGLLYGYTF.

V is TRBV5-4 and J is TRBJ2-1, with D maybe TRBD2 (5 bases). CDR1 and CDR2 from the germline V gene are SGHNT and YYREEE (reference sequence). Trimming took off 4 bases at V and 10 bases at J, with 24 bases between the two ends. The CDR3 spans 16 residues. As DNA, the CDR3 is TGTGCCAGCAGCATTGGAAGAGCGGCGGGCGGCGGGGAGCAGTTCTTC. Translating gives CASSIGRAAGGGEQFF.

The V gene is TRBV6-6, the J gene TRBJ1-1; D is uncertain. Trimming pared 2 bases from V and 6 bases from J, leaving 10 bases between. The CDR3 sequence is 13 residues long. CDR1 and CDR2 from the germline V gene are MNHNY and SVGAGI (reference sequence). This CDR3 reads CASSYGPSAEAFF. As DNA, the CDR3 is TGTGCCAGCAGTTACGGCCCAAGCGCTGAAGCTTTCTTT.

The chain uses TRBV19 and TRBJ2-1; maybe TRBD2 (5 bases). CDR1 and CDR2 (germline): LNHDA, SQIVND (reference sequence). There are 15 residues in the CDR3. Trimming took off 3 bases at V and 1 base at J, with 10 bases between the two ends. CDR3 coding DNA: TGTGCCAGTAGTATCGGGGTCCCATCCTACAATGAGCAGTTCTTC. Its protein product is CASSIGVPSYNEQFF.

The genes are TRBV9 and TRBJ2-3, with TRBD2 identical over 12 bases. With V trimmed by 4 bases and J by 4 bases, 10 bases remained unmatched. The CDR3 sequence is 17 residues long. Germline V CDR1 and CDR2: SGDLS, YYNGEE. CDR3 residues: CASSSPTTSGGSDTQYF. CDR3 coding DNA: TGTGCCAGCAGCTCCCCTACGACTAGCGGGGGCTCAGATACGCAGTATTTT.

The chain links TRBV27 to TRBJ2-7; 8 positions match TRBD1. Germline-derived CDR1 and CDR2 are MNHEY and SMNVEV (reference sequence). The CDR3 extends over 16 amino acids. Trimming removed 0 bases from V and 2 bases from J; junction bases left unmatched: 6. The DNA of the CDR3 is TGTGCCAGCAGTTTATCCGGGACAGGTGACCCCTACGAGCAGTACTTC. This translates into CASSLSGTGDPYEQYF.

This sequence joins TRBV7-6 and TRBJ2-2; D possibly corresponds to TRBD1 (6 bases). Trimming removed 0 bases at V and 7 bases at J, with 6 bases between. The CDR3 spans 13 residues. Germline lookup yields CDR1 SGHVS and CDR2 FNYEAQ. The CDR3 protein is CASSLAGGGELFF. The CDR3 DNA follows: TGTGCCAGCAGCTTAGCAGGGGGCGGGGAGCTGTTTTTT. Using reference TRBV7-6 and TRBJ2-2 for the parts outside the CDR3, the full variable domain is GAGVSQSPRYKVTKRGQDVALRCDPISGHVSLYWYRQALGQGPEFLTYFNYEAQQDKSGLPNDRFSAERPEGSISTLTIQRTEQRDSAMYRCASSLAGGGELFFGEGSRLTVL.

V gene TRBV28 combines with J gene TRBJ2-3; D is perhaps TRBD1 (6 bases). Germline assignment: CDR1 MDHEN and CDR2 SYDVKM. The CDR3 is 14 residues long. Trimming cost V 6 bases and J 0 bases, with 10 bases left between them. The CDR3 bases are TGTGCCAGCAGGGCGACAGGAAGCACAGATACGCAGTATTTT. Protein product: CASRATGSTDTQYF.

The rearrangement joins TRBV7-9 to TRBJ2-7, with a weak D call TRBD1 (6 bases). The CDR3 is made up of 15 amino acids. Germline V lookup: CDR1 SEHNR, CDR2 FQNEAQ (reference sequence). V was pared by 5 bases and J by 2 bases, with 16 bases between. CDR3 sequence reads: CASSPVGGMAYEQYF. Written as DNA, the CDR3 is TGTGCCAGCAGCCCCGTAGGGGGTATGGCCTACGAGCAGTACTTC.

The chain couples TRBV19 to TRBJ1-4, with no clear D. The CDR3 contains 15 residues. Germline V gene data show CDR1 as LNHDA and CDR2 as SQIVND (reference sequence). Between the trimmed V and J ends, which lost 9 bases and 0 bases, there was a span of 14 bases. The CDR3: CASGSRGATNEKLFF. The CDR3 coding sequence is TGTGCCAGCGGTTCTCGCGGGGCAACTAATGAAAAACTGTTTTTT.

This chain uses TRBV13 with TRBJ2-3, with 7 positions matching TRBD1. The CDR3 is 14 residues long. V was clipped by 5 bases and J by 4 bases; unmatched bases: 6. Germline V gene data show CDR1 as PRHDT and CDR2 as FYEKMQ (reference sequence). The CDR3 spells CASSAWDSSDTQYF. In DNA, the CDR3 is TGTGCCAGCAGCGCGTGGGACAGCTCAGATACGCAGTATTTT.

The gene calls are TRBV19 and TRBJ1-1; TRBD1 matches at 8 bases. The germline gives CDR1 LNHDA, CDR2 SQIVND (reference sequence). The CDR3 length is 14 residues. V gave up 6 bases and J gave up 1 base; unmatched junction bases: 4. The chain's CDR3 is CASRNRGENTEAFF. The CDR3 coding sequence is TGTGCCAGTAGGAACAGGGGGGAGAACACTGAAGCTTTCTTT.

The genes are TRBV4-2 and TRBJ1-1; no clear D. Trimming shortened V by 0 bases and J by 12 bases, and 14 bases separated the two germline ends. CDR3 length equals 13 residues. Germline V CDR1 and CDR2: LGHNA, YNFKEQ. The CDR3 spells CASSQDEERNSFF. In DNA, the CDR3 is TGTGCCAGCAGCCAAGATGAGGAACGCAACTCTTTCTTT.

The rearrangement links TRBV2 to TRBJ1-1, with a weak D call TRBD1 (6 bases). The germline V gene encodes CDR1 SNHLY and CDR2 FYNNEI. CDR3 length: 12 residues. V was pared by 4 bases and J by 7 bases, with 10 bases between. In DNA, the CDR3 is TGTGCCAGCAGTGCGGACAGCTTTGAAGCTTTCTTT. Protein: CASSADSFEAFF.

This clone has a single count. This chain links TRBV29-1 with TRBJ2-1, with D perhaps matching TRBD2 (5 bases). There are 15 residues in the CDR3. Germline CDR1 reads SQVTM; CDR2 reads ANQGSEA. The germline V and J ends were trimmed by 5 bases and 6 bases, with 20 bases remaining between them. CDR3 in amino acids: CSVYLLVARGNEQFF. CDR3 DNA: TGCAGCGTTTACCTACTAGTCGCCCGGGGCAATGAGCAGTTCTTC.